Below are 9 T cell receptor beta chains sequenced from a single sample in a study of response to subunit inactivated influenza vaccine. TCRdb re-analysed the RT-PCR reads in MiXCR, keeping a single row per CDR3 protein. The data show 200,000 to 250,000 distinct CDR3 sequences, 10% to 15% seen once. The sample here was non-naive T cells sorted from PBMCs, taken approximately 15 days before vaccination. The receptors stem from a man aged 45-60 years who received an inactivated influenza vaccine.

The chain is built from TRBV7-8 and TRBJ2-1; 12 bases are shared with TRBD1. Germline CDR1 reads SGHVS; CDR2 reads FQNEAQ. This CDR3 comprises 15 residues. Unmatched junction bases numbered 4, after V lost 3 bases and J lost 7 bases. The CDR3 bases are TGTGCCAGCAGCTTGGGACAGGGGGCTTTGAATGAGCAGTTCTTC. Its protein is CASSLGQGALNEQFF.

This clonotype appeared many times. V is TRBV29-1 and J is TRBJ2-1; TRBD1 matches at 7 bases. The germline V gene encodes CDR1 SQVTM and CDR2 ANQGSEA. Trimming cost V 5 bases and J 0 bases; bases outside gene matches: 4. This CDR3 is built from 14 residues. CDR3 protein: CSVSRGSSYNEQFF. CDR3 nucleotides: TGCAGCGTTTCCAGGGGGAGCTCCTACAATGAGCAGTTCTTC.

This clonotype has only a few counts. V gene TRBV20-1 combines with J gene TRBJ2-3; TRBD2 matches 11 bases. Germline CDR1 DFQATT, CDR2 SNEGSKA (reference sequence). CDR3 length: 17 residues. V shed 5 bases, J shed 3 bases, and the junction held 13 bases outside the gene matches. CDR3 nucleotide sequence: TGCAGTGCTCCACCCCCCGGGACTAGCGGTATGACAGATACGCAGTATTTT. Encoded protein: CSAPPPGTSGMTDTQYF.

This clonotype occurred many times. The V gene is TRBV29-1, the J gene TRBJ2-1; 8 positions agree with TRBD2. Germline V gene sequence: CDR1 SQVTM, CDR2 ANQGSEA. This CDR3 is built from 13 residues. J gave up 0 bases and V 7 bases, and 2 bases lay outside the gene matches. This CDR3 is CSDSGGSYNEQFF. The CDR3 DNA is TGCAGCGACAGCGGGGGCTCCTACAATGAGCAGTTCTTC.

Concerning this clonotype: It may be a read error: a sequence one base away is much more abundant. The J gene is TRBJ1-2, the V gene TRBV12-3 or TRBV12-4, with D unclear. This CDR3 has 12 residues. The CDR3 reads CAISFPGYGYTF. For the CDR3, the DNA is TGTGCCATCAGTTTTCCAGGATATGGCTACACCTTC.

The chain has TRBV3-1 and TRBJ2-1; 8 bases match TRBD2. This CDR3 contains 14 residues. CDR1 LGHDT and CDR2 YNNKEL come from the germline V gene (reference sequence). V gave up 5 bases and J gave up 8 bases; unmatched junction bases: 8. The CDR3, as DNA: TGTGCCAGCAGCGGGACTAGAGGGGGTCATGAGCAGTTCTTC. This codes for CASSGTRGGHEQFF.

The chain links TRBV6-5 to TRBJ2-2, with no clear D. This CDR3 is 14 amino acids long. V lost 3 bases to trimming and J lost 4 bases, with 9 bases between them. Per the germline V gene, CDR1 is MNHEY and CDR2 is SVGAGI. The CDR3 nucleotides read TGTGCCAGCAGTTATTTAAGGGTCACCGGGGAGCTGTTTTTT. Residues: CASSYLRVTGELFF.

This clonotype came up many times. This chain connects TRBV4-1 to TRBJ1-5, with TRBD1 identical over 7 bases. The CDR3 length is 14 residues. V trimming: 3 bases; J trimming: 6 bases; junction bases outside the gene matches: 5. CDR1 is MGHRA and CDR2 is YSYEKL in the germline V gene. The CDR3 DNA follows: TGCGCCAGCAGCCACCAACAGGGGATTCAGCCCCAGCATTTT. This codes for CASSHQQGIQPQHF.

This clonotype was seen a few times. The rearrangement joins TRBV20-1 to TRBJ2-5; TRBD2 is a possible D gene (6 bases). Germline assignment: CDR1 DFQATT and CDR2 SNEGSKA (reference sequence). The CDR3 has 13 amino acids. The V and J ends lost 0 bases and 5 bases respectively, with 10 bases between them. The CDR3 protein is CSARDSGRETQYF. In DNA form, the CDR3 reads TGCAGTGCTAGAGATTCGGGGAGGGAGACCCAGTACTTC.